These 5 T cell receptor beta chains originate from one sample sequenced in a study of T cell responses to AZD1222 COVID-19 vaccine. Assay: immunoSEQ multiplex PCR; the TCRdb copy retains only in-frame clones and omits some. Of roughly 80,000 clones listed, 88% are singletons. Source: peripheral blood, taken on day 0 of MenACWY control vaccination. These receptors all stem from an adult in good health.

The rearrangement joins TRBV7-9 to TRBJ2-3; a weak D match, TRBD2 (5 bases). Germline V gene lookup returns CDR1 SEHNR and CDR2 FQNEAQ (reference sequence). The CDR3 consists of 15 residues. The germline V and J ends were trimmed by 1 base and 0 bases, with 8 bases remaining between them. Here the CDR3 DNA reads TGTGCCAGCAGCTTAGAGGGAGATAGCACAGATACGCAGTATTTT. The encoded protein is CASSLEGDSTDTQYF.

The CDR3 sequence: CASSFALNTEAFF. The CDR3 DNA reads TGTGCCAGCAGTTTCGCACTGAACACTGAAGCTTTCTTT. The genes are TRBV12-3 or TRBV12-4 and TRBJ1-1; D not certain. V was pared by 3 bases and J by 0 bases, with 5 bases between. CDR3 length equals 13 residues.

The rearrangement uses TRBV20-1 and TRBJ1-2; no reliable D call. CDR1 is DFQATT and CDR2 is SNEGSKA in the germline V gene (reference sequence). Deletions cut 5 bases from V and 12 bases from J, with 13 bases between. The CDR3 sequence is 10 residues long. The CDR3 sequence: CSALPQRDTF. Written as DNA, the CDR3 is TGCAGTGCTCTTCCCCAGCGAGACACCTTC.

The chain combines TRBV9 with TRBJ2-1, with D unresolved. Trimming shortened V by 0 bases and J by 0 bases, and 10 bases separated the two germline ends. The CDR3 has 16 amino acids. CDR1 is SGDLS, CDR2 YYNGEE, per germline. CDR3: CASSVADRSSYNEQFF. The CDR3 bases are TGTGCCAGCAGCGTAGCTGACCGAAGCTCCTACAATGAGCAGTTCTTC.

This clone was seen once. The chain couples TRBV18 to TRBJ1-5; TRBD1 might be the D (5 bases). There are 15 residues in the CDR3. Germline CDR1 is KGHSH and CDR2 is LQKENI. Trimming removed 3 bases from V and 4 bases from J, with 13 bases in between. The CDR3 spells CASSPEGRENQPQHF. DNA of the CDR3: TGTGCCAGCTCACCCGAGGGCAGGGAAAATCAGCCCCAGCATTTT.